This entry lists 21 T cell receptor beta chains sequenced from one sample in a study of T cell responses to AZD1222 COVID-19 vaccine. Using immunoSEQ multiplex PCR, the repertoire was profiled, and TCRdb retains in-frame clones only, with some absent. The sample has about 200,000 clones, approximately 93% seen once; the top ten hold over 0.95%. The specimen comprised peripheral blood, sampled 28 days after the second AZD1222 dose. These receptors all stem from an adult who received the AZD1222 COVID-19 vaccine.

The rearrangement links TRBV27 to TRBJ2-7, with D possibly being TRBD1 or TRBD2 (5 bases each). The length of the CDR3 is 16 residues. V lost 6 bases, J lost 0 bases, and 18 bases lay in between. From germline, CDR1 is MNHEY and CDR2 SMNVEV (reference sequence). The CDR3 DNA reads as TGTGCCAGCAGCAATATCCCGGGACGGAGCTCCTACGAGCAGTACTTC. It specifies CASSNIPGRSSYEQYF.

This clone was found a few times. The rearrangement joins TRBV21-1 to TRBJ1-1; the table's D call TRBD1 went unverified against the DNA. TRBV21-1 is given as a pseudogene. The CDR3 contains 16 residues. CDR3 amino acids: CASSNSRGVMNTEAFF. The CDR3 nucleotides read TGTGCCAGCAGCAATTCCAGGGGGGTAATGAACACTGAAGCTTTCTTT.

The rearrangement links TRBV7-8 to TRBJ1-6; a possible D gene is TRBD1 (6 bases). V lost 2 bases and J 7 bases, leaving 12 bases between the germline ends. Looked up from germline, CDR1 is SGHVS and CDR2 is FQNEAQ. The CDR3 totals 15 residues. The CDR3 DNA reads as TGTGCCAGCAGCTTATCGGAGGGGACAAATTCACCCCTCCACTTT. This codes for CASSLSEGTNSPLHF.

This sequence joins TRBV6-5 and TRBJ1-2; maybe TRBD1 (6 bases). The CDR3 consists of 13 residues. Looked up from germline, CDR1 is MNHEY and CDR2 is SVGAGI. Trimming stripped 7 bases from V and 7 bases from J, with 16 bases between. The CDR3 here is CASTYGGRGGYTF. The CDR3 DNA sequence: TGTGCCAGCACCTACGGGGGGCGCGGTGGCTACACCTTC.

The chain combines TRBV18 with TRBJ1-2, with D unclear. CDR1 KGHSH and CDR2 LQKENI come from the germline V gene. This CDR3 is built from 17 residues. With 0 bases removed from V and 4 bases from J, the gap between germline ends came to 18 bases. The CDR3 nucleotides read TGTGCCAGCTCACCACCGGTCCGTGGAGCGTCGGGCTATGGCTACACCTTC. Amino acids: CASSPPVRGASGYGYTF.

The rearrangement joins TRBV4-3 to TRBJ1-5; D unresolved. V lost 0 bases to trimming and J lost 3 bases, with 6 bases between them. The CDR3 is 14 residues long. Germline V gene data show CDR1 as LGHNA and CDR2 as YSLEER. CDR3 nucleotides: TGCGCCAGCAGCCAAGATAACAACAATCAGCCCCAGCATTTT. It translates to CASSQDNNNQPQHF.

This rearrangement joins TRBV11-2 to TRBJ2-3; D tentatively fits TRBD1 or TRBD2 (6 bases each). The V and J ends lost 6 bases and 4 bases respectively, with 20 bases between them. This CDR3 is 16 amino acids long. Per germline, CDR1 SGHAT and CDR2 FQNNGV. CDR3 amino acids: CASRTLGGRRADTQYF. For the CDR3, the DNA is TGTGCCAGCAGAACCCTTGGGGGGCGCAGAGCAGATACGCAGTATTTT.

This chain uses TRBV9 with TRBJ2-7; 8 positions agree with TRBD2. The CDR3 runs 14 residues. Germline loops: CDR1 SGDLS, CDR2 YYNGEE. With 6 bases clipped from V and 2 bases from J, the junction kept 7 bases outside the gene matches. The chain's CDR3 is CASNPGGVPYEQYF. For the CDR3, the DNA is TGTGCCAGCAATCCGGGAGGGGTTCCCTACGAGCAGTACTTC.

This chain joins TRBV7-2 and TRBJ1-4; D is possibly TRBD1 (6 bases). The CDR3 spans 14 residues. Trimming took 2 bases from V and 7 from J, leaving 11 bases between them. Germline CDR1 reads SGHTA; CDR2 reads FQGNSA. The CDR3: CASSLSRGAEKLFF. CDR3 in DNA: TGTGCCAGCAGCTTAAGCAGGGGAGCTGAAAAACTGTTTTTT.

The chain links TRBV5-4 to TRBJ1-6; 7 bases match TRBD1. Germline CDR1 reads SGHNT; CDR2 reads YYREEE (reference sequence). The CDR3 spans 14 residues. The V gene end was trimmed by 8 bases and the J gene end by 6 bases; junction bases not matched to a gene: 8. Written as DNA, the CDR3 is TGTGCCAGTCGCCCGGGACAGCCTAATTCACCCCTCCACTTT. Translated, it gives CASRPGQPNSPLHF.

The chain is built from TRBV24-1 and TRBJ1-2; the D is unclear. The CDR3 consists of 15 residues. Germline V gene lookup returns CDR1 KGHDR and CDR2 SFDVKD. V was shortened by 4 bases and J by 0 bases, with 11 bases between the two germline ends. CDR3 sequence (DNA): TGTGCCACCAGTGACTCCAGAGGCGCTAACTATGGCTACACCTTC. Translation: CATSDSRGANYGYTF.

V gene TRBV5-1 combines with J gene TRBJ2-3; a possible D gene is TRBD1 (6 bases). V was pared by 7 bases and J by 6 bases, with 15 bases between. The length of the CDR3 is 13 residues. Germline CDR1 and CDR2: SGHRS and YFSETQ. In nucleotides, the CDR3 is TGCGCCAGCCAACCTCAGGGGAGCGATACGCAGTATTTT. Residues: CASQPQGSDTQYF.

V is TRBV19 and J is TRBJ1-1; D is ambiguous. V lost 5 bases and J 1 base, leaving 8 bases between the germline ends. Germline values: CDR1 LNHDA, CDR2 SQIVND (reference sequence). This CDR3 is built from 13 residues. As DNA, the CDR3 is TGTGCCAGTAGTTCTCTTCGGAACACTGAAGCTTTCTTT. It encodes CASSSLRNTEAFF.

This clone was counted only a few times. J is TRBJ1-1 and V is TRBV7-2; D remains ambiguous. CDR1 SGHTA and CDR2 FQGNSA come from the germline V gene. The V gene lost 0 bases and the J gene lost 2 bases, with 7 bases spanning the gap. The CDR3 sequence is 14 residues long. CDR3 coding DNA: TGTGCCAGCAGCTTAGCGATGCTAAACACTGAAGCTTTCTTT. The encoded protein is CASSLAMLNTEAFF.

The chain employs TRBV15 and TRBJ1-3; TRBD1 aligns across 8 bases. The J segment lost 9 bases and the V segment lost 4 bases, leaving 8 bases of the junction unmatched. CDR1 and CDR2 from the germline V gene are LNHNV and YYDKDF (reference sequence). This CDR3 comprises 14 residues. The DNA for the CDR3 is TGTGCCACCAGCAACCCAGGACAGGGCACCACCATATATTTT. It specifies CATSNPGQGTTIYF.

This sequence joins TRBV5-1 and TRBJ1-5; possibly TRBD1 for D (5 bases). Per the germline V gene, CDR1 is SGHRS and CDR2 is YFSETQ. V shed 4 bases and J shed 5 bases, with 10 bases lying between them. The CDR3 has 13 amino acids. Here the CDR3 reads CASSPGPDQPQHF. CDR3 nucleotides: TGCGCCAGCAGCCCGGGGCCCGATCAGCCCCAGCATTTT. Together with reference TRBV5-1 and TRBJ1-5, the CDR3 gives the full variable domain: KAGVTQTPRYLIKTRGQQVTLSCSPISGHRSVSWYQQTPGQGLQFLFEYFSETQRNKGNFPGRFSGRQFSNSRSEMNVSTLELGDSALYLCASSPGPDQPQHFGDGTRLSIL.

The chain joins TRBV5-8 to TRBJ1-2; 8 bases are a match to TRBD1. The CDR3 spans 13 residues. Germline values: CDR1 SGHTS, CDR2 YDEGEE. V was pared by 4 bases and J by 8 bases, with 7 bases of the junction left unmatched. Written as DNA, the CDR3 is TGTGCCAGCAGCCCAAACAGGGGGTTAGGCTACACCTTC. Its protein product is CASSPNRGLGYTF.

This chain's CDR3 is CASSDGNNSPLHF. The CDR3 bases are TGTGCCAGCAGTGACGGCAATAATTCACCCCTCCACTTT. The chain links TRBV2 to TRBJ1-6; D unclear. The germline V and J ends were trimmed by 3 bases and 5 bases, with 5 bases remaining between them. The CDR3 consists of 13 residues. Germline CDR1 is SNHLY and CDR2 is FYNNEI.

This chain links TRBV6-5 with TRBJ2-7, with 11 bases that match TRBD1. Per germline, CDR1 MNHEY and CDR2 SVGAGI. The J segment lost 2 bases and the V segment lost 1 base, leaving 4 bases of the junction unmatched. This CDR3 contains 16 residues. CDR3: CASSYWDRGTTYEQYF. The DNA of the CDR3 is TGTGCCAGCAGTTACTGGGACAGGGGGACAACCTACGAGCAGTACTTC.

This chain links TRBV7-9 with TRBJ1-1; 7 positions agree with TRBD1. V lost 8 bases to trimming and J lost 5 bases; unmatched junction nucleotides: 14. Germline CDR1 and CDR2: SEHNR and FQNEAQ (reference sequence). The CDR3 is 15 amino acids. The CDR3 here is CASGFGEGAQTEAFF. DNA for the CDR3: TGTGCCAGCGGGTTCGGCGAGGGGGCGCAAACTGAAGCTTTCTTT.

The CDR3 nucleotides are TGTGCCAGCTCACCCCGGGACGGTACCTACAATGAGCAGTTCTTC. Its protein product is CASSPRDGTYNEQFF. The V and J genes are TRBV18 and TRBJ2-1; D is tentatively TRBD1 or TRBD2 (5 bases each). Germline CDR1 and CDR2: KGHSH and LQKENI. The CDR3 spans 15 residues. Trimming removed 3 bases from V and 2 bases from J, with 11 bases in between.